This is a list of T cell receptor beta chains from one sample in a study of T-cell reconstitution after alpha-beta-depleted transplantation in children. In TCRdb, the PCR reads were re-called with MiXCR into one record per CDR3 protein. The sample includes a few hundred thousand distinct CDR3 sequences, over 25% seen only once; the top ten take less than 40%. The specimen comprised PBMCs, sampled before TCRalphabeta/CD19-depleted stem cell transplant. These receptors were obtained from a boy less than two years old with Wiskott-Aldrich syndrome, due to receive a stem cell transplant. Both conserved end residues are part of each CDR3. The D gene is left open where the match is weak. A clone size is listed for some rows: how often the clone was seen (once, few, many), or a class if it is expanded.

abundance	j_gene	v_gene	d_gene	CDR3aa	CDR3nt
NA	TRBJ2-1	TRBV5-5	TRBD2	CASSSSGLPYNEQFF	TGTGCCAGCAGCTCTAGCGGGCTACCCTACAATGAGCAGTTCTTC
few	TRBJ2-2	TRBV6-1	NA	CASRGLRGTGELFF	TGTGCCAGCAGAGGCCTTAGGGGCACCGGGGAGCTGTTTTTT
NA	TRBJ2-5	TRBV28	TRBD2	CASSFRKGLAGLLGETQYF	TGTGCCAGCAGTTTCCGGAAGGGACTAGCGGGATTGTTGGGAGAGACCCAGTACTTC
few	TRBJ2-1	TRBV19	TRBD2	CASSMGLAGVRGYNEQFF	TGTGCCAGTAGTATGGGACTAGCGGGAGTTCGGGGCTACAATGAGCAGTTCTTC
few	TRBJ2-1	TRBV20-1	TRBD2	CSAREASGRYNEQFF	TGCAGTGCTAGAGAAGCTAGCGGGAGATACAATGAGCAGTTCTTC
few	TRBJ2-3	TRBV5-1	NA	CASSLQDRTTDTQYF	TGCGCCAGCAGCTTGCAGGACAGAACCACAGATACGCAGTATTTT
NA	TRBJ2-3	TRBV5-1	TRBD1	CASSPGQGVSAKGTDTQYF	TGCGCCAGCAGCCCGGGACAGGGGGTGAGCGCGAAAGGCACAGATACGCAGTATTTT
NA	TRBJ1-1	TRBV5-1	NA	CASGLENTEAFF	TGCGCCAGCGGACTAGAGAACACTGAAGCTTTCTTT
NA	TRBJ2-6	TRBV10-3	TRBD1	CAIRTGGNSGANVLTF	TGTGCCATCCGGACAGGGGGGAACTCTGGGGCCAACGTCCTGACTTTC
NA	TRBJ1-5	TRBV5-1	TRBD1	CASSWGTGGRNQPQHF	TGCGCCAGCAGCTGGGGGACAGGGGGCAGGAATCAGCCCCAGCATTTT
NA	TRBJ2-1	TRBV20-1	NA	CSASPYIAIGSANEQFF	TGCAGTGCTAGTCCCTATATAGCTATAGGGTCGGCTAATGAGCAGTTCTTC
few	TRBJ2-1	TRBV12-3/TRBV12-4	NA	CASSLKYGNEQFF	TGTGCCAGCAGTTTGAAGTACGGGAATGAGCAGTTCTTC
few	TRBJ1-5	TRBV20-1	TRBD1	CSARDQGESNQPQHF	TGCAGTGCTAGAGATCAGGGGGAAAGCAATCAGCCCCAGCATTTT
NA	TRBJ1-1	TRBV7-9	TRBD1	CASSLSTGDTEAFF	TGTGCCAGCAGCCTATCCACAGGGGACACTGAAGCTTTCTTT
NA	TRBJ2-7	TRBV9	TRBD1	CASSGQGALTYEQYF	TGTGCCAGCAGCGGACAGGGGGCACTTACCTACGAGCAGTACTTC
NA	TRBJ1-3	TRBV20-1	NA	CSARIGGPDGNTIYF	TGCAGTGCTAGAATCGGGGGGCCTGATGGAAACACCATATATTTT
NA	TRBJ2-7	TRBV28	NA	CASSLRIVHEQYF	TGTGCCAGCAGTCTGCGGATAGTCCACGAGCAGTACTTC
NA	TRBJ2-5	TRBV4-1	TRBD2	CASSQTSEHETQYF	TGCGCCAGCAGCCAAACTAGCGAGCATGAGACCCAGTACTTC
few	TRBJ2-3	TRBV20-1	NA	CSARALSGLGTQYF	TGCAGTGCTAGGGCACTTTCTGGCCTTGGGACGCAGTATTTT
few	TRBJ2-7	TRBV13	NA	CASSLGALGYEQYF	TGTGCCAGCAGCTTAGGTGCCTTGGGCTACGAGCAGTACTTC
NA	TRBJ2-7	TRBV3-1	NA	CASSRAGAYEQYF	TGTGCCAGCAGCCGAGCAGGGGCTTACGAGCAGTACTTC
NA	TRBJ2-7	TRBV28	NA	CATVPYPGQPYEQYF	TGTGCCACCGTTCCCTACCCAGGTCAGCCTTACGAGCAGTACTTC
NA	TRBJ1-3	TRBV12-3/TRBV12-4	NA	CASSPHTGNTIYF	TGTGCCAGCTCCCCTCACACTGGAAACACCATATATTTT
NA	TRBJ1-1	TRBV11-3	TRBD1	CASSFKDRDTEAFF	TGTGCCAGCAGCTTCAAAGACAGGGACACTGAAGCTTTCTTT